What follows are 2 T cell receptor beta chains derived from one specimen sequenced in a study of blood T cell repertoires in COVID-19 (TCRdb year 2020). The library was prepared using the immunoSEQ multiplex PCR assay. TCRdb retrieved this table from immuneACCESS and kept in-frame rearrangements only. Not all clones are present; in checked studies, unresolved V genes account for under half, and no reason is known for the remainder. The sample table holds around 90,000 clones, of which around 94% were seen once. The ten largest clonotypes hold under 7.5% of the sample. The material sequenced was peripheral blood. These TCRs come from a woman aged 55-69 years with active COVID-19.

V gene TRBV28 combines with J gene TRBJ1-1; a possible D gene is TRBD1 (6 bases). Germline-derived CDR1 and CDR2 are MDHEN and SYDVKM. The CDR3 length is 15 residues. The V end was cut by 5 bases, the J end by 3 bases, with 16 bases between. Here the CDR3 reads CASSPNRARDTEAFF. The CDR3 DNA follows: TGTGCCAGCAGTCCGAACAGGGCTCGCGACACTGAAGCTTTCTTT.

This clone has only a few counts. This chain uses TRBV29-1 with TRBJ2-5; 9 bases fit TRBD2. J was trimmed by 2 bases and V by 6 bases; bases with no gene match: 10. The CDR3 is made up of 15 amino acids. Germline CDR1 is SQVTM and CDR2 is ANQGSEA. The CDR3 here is CSVATLAGGQETQYF. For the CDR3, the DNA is TGCAGCGTAGCAACACTAGCGGGCGGGCAAGAGACCCAGTACTTC. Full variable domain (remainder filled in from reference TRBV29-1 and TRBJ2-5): SAVISQKPSRDICQRGTSLTIQCQVDSQVTMMFWYRQQPGQSLTLIATANQGSEATYESGFVIDKFPISRPNLTFSTLTVSNMSPEDSSIYLCSVATLAGGQETQYFGPGTRLLVL.